One TCR beta chain is described in this entry. Its antigen is unidentified. This specimen belongs to a study of shared clonotypes between healthy human individuals. In the study overall: Donor composition was a couple of women and three men, aged 18 to 49. Each donor contributed plates that comprised three CD4 naive, three CD4 memory, two CD8 naive and one CD8 memory. Study findings and constraints: Naive subsets typically showed greater estimated richness than memory subsets.

In the naive CD8 group, cells lacked CD45RO and were positively selected for CCR7, so terminally differentiated effector memory CD45RA+ cells were left out. Trimming removed 3 bases at V and 3 bases at J, with 17 bases between. The germline CDR1 and CDR2 sequences are LNHDA and SQIVND (reference sequence). This CDR3 is 16 amino acids long. As processed by the authors: Quality scores were absent from the junction-only immunoSEQ sequences, so filtering differed. Profiled with immunoSEQ multiplex PCR; TCRdb holds only in-frame clones, not every one. The V and J calls and clone size were taken over from that table, and D and trimming were inferred from the DNA. The repertoire holds about 2 million clones, around 96% seen once, with roughly 1% in the top ten.

Source material: naive CD8+ T cells sorted from blood. The rearrangement joins TRBV19 to TRBJ1-1; weak D call: TRBD1 (6 bases). The receptor comes from a young man in good health. As DNA, the CDR3 is TGTGCCAGTAGTATGAACGGGGAGTGGGGGCACACTGAAGCTTTCTTT. It is translated as CASSMNGEWGHTEAFF.